This TCR beta chain was retrieved from a study of blood T cells in healthy people across ages (dated by TCRdb to between 2014 and 2017). For the study in its entirety: In model experiments, template switching captured about one uniquely barcoded TCR beta cDNA molecule for every two T cells. Using deep sequencing normalized with unique cDNA molecular identifiers, the study measured how TCR beta repertoire diversity changes with age. Four age groups were formed from the donors: young (average approximately 15 years), middle-aged (approximately 39), aged (under 70) and long-lived (about 75). To avoid experimental bias, donors of different ages were distributed randomly across sequencing lanes. Two additional independent replicas of 1 million unique cDNA reads from the same blood draw were analyzed for two donors (one aged 18 to 29 and one aged 80 or older). Study-level results and caveats: Compared with the aged group, more naive CD4+ T cells, fewer expanded clones and increased TCR diversity were shown by the long-lived group, suggesting age selection. The CMV infection status of donors was not known, potentially confounding age-related changes in expanded clonotypes. The percentage of naive T cells measured by flow cytometry correlated strongly with observed TCR beta diversity. Estimates of total diversity based on one million sequenced T cells were regarded as lower bounds and as underestimates. As age increased, observed TCR beta diversity per million T cells dropped in a roughly linear way, and a significant reduction was already evident by age about 40. Since profiling was done on bulk unsorted PBMCs, naive and antigen-experienced compartments could not be conclusively compared.

About this clonotype: Which antigen it targets is not known. No qualities accompany the bases; no much larger clone lies one base away.

A distance of 15 bases separates the germline ends of V and J, which lose 3 bases and 1 base respectively. Counted from cysteine to phenylalanine, this CDR3 has 15 amino acids. The sequence is cut down to CDR3 DNA, 45 bases in frame from base 1. CDR1 and CDR2, looked up from the germline V gene (reference sequence), are DFQATT and SNEGSKA. The library was prepared using 5' RACE. A second PCR of about 7 to 12 cycles was run with a J-beta primer mix and a sample-barcoded 5' primer. A template-switch 5' adaptor carrying 12 random nucleotides introduced a unique molecular identifier onto each TCR beta cDNA molecule. Each sample yielded at least 2.5 million CDR3-containing paired-end reads. The Mint cDNA synthesis kit, primed by a TRBC-specific oligonucleotide, was used to synthesize first-strand cDNA from all RNA. Following uracil-DNA glycosylase treatment, a first 18-cycle PCR with universal primers M1SS and BC2_uni_R was performed on all cDNA. Turning to the authors' computational methods: Normalization of each sample was performed by random selection of 1 million high-quality reads, each carrying a distinct molecular identifier. Reads sharing molecular identifiers were discarded rather than binned into consensus sequences. MiTCR, set to a Q25 quality threshold and the strictest error-elimination algorithm, was used for CDR3 identification, clonotype clustering and error correction. Lower-bound total TCR beta diversity was estimated with a nonparametric unseen species model using Euler transformation. The public sequencing data were trimmed at Q25 with fastp and processed into clonotypes with MiXCR by TCRdb, which kept only in-frame beta chains. Each CDR3 protein appears once, grouped with its most common genes and DNA. TCRdb's processing, not the study's, gives the V and J calls here. In this sample the table shows 1.8 million or so distinct CDR3 sequences, 30% to 40% of which occur a single time. Under 25% of the sample is held by the ten biggest clonotypes.

Donors were 39 systemically healthy Caucasian individuals from Russia aged roughly 6 to 90 years. Approximately 9.7 milliliters of peripheral blood were drawn from each donor into EDTA-treated Vacutainer tubes. Ficoll-Paque density-gradient centrifugation was used to isolate PBMCs, with at least 6.5 million per sample. Trizol reagent was used to extract total RNA from the PBMCs, yielding at least 6 micrograms per sample. The percentages of naive CD45RAhigh/CD27high T cells were determined by flow cytometry on a PBMC aliquot from every donor. The material sequenced was blood. The sequence is built from TRBV20-1 and TRBJ1-2; the D gene is unclear. This sequence originates from a human donor in good health. For the CDR3, the sequence is CSASVAEGVNYGYTF. The DNA reads as follows: TGCAGTGCTAGTGTAGCAGAAGGAGTTAACTATGGCTACACCTTC.